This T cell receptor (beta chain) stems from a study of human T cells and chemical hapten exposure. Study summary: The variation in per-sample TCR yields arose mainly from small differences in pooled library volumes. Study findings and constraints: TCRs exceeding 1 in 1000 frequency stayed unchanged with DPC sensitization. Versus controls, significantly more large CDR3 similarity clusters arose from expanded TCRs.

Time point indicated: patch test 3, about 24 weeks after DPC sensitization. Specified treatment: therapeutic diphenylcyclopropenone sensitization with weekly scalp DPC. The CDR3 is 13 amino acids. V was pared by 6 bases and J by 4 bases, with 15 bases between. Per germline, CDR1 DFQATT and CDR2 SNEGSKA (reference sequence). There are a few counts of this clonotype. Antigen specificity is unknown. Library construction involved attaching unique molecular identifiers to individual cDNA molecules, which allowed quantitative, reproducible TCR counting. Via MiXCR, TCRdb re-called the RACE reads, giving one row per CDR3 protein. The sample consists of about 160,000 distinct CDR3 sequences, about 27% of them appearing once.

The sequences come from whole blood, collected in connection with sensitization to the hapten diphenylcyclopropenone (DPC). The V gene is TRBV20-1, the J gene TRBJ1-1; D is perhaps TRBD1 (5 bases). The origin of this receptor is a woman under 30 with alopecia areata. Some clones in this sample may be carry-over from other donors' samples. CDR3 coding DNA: TGCAGTGCCCGTCGGTCAGGGAGCACTGAAGCTTTCTTT. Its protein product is CSARRSGSTEAFF.